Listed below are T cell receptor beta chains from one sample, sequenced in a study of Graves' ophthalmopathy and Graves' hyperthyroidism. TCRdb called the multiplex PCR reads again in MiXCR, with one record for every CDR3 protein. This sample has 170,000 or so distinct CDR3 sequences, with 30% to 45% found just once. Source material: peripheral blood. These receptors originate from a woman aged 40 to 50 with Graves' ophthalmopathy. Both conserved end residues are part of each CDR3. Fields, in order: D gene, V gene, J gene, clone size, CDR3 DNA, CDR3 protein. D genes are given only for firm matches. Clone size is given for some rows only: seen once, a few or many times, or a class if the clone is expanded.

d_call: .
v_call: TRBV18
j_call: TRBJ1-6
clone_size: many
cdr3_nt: TGTGCCAGCTCACCCAGCAGGGTCAATTCACCCCTCCACTTT
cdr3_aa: CASSPSRVNSPLHF

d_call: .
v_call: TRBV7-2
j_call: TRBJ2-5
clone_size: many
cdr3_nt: TGTGCCAGCAGCTTAGCGTACAGGACCCAAGAGACCCAGTACTTC
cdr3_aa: CASSLAYRTQETQYF

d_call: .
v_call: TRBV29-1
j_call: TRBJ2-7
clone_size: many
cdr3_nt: TGCAGCGGGGGGGAAAGGAGTCTCTACGAGCAGTACTTC
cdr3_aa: CSGGERSLYEQYF

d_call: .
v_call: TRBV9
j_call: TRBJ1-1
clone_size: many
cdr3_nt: TGTGCCAGCAGCGTAGGAACTGGTACTGAAGCTTTCTTT
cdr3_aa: CASSVGTGTEAFF

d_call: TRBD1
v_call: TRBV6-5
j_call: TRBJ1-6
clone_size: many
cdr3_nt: TGTGCCAGCAGTTACTCGAGACAGGGGAAAGATTCACCCCTCCACTTT
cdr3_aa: CASSYSRQGKDSPLHF

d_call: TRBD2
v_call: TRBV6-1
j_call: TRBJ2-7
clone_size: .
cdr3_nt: TGTGCCAGCCGCGCTAGCGGAGCCACCTACGAGCAGTACTTC
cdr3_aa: CASRASGATYEQYF

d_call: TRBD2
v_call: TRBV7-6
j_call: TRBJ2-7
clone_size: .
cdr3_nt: TGTGCCAGCAGTCCTACTACTAGCGGGAGTTCCCGCGAGCAGTACTTC
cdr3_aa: CASSPTTSGSSREQYF

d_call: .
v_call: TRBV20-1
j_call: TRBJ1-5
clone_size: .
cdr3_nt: TGCAGTGCTAGAGATGGACAGAGCAATCAGCCCCAGCATTTT
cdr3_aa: CSARDGQSNQPQHF

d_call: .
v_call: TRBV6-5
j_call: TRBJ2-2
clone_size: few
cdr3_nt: TGTGCCAGCAGTTACCACGACAGGCGTCAAGGGGAGCTGTTTTTT
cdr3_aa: CASSYHDRRQGELFF

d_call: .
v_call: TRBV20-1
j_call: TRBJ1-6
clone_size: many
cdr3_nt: TGCAGTGCTAGAGTGGGAGAGATGGGGAATAATTCACCCCTCCACTTT
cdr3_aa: CSARVGEMGNNSPLHF

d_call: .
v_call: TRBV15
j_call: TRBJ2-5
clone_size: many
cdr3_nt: TGTGCCACCAGTCAGGCGTACCAAGAGACCCAGTACTTC
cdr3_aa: CATSQAYQETQYF

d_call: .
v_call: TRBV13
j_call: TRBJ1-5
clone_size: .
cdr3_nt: TGTGCCAGCAGCCCTCGGGGACGGGGGGCAACCAATCAGCCCCAGCATTTT
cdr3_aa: CASSPRGRGATNQPQHF

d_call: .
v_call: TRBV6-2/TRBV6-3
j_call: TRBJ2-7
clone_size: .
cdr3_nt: TGTGCCAGCAGTCCCTCTCACGAGGGTTCCTACGAGCAGTACTTC
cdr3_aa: CASSPSHEGSYEQYF

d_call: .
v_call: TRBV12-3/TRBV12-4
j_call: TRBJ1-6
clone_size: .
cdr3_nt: TGTGCCAGCAGTTTTAGTCCTCCTTCACCCCTCCACTTT
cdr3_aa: CASSFSPPSPLHF

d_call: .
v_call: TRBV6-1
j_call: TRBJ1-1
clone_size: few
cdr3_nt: TGTGCCAGCCTAGCACAGCCGAACACTGAAGCTTTCTTT
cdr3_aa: CASLAQPNTEAFF

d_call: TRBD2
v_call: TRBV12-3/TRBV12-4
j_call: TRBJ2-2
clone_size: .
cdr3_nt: TGTGCCAGCAGTTTAGGGACTAGCGGAGACTTCACCGGGGAGCTGTTTTTT
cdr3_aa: CASSLGTSGDFTGELFF

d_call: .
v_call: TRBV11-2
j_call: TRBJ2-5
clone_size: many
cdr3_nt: TGTGCCAGCAGCCTCGATGCAAGACACACCGAAGAGACCCAGTACTTC
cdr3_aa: CASSLDARHTEETQYF

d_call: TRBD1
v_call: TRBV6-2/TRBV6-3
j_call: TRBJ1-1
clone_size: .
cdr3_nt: TGTGCCAGCAGTTACACGGGACAGGGGGGAGAAGCTTTCTTT
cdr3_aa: CASSYTGQGGEAFF

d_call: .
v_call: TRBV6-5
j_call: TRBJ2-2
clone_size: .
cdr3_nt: TGTGCCAGCAGTTACTCGATTGTTGGGACCGGGGAGCTGTTTTTT
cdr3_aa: CASSYSIVGTGELFF

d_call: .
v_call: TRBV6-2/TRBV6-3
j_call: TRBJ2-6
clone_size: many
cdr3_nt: TGTGCCAGCACGACCAGGGACAAGAAGCACGTCCTGACTTTC
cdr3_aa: CASTTRDKKHVLTF

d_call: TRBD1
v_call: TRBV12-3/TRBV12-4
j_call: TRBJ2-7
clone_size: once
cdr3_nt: TGTGCCAGCAGAGGACAGGGGCGCTCCTACGAGCAGTACTTC
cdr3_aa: CASRGQGRSYEQYF

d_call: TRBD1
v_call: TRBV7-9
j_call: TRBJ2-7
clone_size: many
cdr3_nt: TGTGCCAGCAGCTTAGCACAGGGGGTCTACGAGCAGTACTTC
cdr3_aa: CASSLAQGVYEQYF

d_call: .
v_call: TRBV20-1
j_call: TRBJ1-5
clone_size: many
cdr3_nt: TGCAGTGCCCTAACCCTCCCTGCGGGCAATCAGCCCCAGCATTTT
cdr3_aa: CSALTLPAGNQPQHF

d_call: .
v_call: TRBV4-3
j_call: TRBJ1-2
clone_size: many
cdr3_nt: TGCGCCAGCAGCCAAGATGCAGGGTTTGGCTACACCTTC
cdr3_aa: CASSQDAGFGYTF

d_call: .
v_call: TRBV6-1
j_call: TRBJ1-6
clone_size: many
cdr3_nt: TGTGCCAGCAGGACCTTGGGTGGTTCACCCCTCCACTTT
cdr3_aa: CASRTLGGSPLHF

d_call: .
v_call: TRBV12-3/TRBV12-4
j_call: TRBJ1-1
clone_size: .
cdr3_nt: TGTGCCAGCAGTTTTCCCCACACTGAAGCTTTCTTT
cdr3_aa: CASSFPHTEAFF